Below, one T cell receptor (beta chain) is given with its context. Its antigen is as yet unknown. From germline, CDR1 is MGHRA and CDR2 YSYEKL. V was trimmed by 0 bases and J by 0 bases, leaving 11 bases between them. The CDR3 has 16 amino acids. The PCR employed 60 Vbeta primers together with 13 Jbeta primers. TCRdb's table, derived via immunoSEQ multiplex PCR, lists solely in-frame clones and lacks some. In the table there are about 68,000 clones, roughly four fifths of which are singletons. The data were taken from a study of cytomegalovirus exposure and HLA in healthy donors. Overall study results and limits: As immune exposure information, only CMV serostatus was available. In a later analysis, TCR beta V- and J-gene trimming showed a link to a missense DCLRE1C variant.

The clonotype was recovered from a human donor in good health. The sample consisted of PBMCs. The genes are TRBV4-1 and TRBJ2-5; D possibly corresponds to TRBD1 (5 bases). DNA for the CDR3: TGCGCCAGCAGCCAAGAGTATCAGGGAAACCAAGAGACCCAGTACTTC. Its protein product is CASSQEYQGNQETQYF.